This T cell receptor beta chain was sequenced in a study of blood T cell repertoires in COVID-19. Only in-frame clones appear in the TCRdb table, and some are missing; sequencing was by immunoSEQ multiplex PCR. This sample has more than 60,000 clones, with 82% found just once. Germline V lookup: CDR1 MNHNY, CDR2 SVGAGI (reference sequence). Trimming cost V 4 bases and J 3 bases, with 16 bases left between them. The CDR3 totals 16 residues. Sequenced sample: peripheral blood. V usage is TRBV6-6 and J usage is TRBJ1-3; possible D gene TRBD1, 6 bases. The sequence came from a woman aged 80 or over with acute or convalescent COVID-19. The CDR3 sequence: CASSSGVLGGGNTIYF. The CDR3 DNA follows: TGTGCCAGCAGTTCTGGGGTCCTAGGGGGTGGAAACACCATATATTTT.